The 2 T cell receptor beta chains below were found in one sample sequenced in a study of T cell responses to AZD1222 COVID-19 vaccine (dated by TCRdb to the early 2020s). Taken with the paper, the label for time point translates to: baseline before first vaccination. Libraries were prepared through the immunoSEQ multiplex PCR assay. TCRdb provides this immuneACCESS table in a form limited to in-frame rearrangements. Some clones are lacking; in checked studies, under half of them reflect an unresolved V gene, and why the rest are absent is not known. The sample data list under 150,000 clones, and about nine tenths of these were observed just once. Together, the top ten hold more than 3% of the sample. The sample consisted of peripheral blood, taken on day 0 of AZD1222 vaccination. The source of these receptors is an adult in good health.

V is TRBV27 and J is TRBJ1-2; the D is unclear. Looked up from germline, CDR1 is MNHEY and CDR2 is SMNVEV (reference sequence). The CDR3 is 15 residues long. Between the trimmed V and J ends, which lost 0 bases and 8 bases, there was a span of 16 bases. Here the CDR3 reads CASSLSSPPGGGYTF. DNA of the CDR3: TGTGCCAGCAGTTTATCCTCCCCCCCCGGTGGCGGCTACACCTTC.

This chain connects TRBV7-8 to TRBJ1-6, with D unresolved. V lost 4 bases, J lost 8 bases, and 12 bases lay in between. CDR1 and CDR2 (germline): SGHVS, FQNEAQ. The CDR3 runs to 14 residues. The CDR3 spells CASSSRGRDSPLHF. The CDR3 coding sequence is TGTGCCAGCAGCTCACGAGGACGAGATTCACCCCTCCACTTT.